This T cell receptor beta chain was captured by sequencing in a study of cytomegalovirus exposure and HLA in healthy donors. PCR involved 60 Vbeta and 13 Jbeta primers. The method was immunoSEQ multiplex PCR; TCRdb's version includes in-frame clones alone and lacks a portion of them. The sample carries 150,000 or so clones, approximately 84% recorded once. The CDR3 is 13 residues long. V lost 6 bases and J lost 5; bases outside the gene matches: 5. Per the germline V gene, CDR1 is MDHEN and CDR2 is SYDVKM. The sample taken for sequencing was PBMCs. This chain links TRBV28 with TRBJ2-5; 8 bases are shared with TRBD1. The clonotype was recovered from a boy aged 2 to 9 in good health and CMV-seronegative. The CDR3 DNA reads TGTGCCAGCAGGAGGACAGGGATGGAGACCCAGTACTTC. It specifies CASRRTGMETQYF.